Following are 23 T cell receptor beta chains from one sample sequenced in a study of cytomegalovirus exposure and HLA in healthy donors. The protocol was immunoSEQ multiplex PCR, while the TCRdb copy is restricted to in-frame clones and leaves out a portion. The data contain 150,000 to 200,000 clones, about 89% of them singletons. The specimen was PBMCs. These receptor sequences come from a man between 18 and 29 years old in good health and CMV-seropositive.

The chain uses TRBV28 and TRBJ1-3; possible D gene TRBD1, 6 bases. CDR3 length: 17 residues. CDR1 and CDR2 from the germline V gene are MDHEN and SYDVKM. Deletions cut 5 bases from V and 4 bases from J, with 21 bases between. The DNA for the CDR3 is TGTGCCAGCAGTCTCCCGGGACACCCTTCGGGAGGAAACACCATATATTTT. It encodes CASSLPGHPSGGNTIYF.

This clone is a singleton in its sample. This chain's CDR3 is CAWSRRSSGNTIYF. Here the CDR3 DNA reads TGTGCCTGGAGTCGCAGGTCCTCTGGAAACACCATATATTTT. V is TRBV30 and J is TRBJ1-3; D not resolved. Trimming shortened V by 2 bases and J by 0 bases, and 8 bases separated the two germline ends. In germline, CDR1 is GTSNPN, CDR2 SVGIG (reference sequence). CDR3 size: 14 residues.

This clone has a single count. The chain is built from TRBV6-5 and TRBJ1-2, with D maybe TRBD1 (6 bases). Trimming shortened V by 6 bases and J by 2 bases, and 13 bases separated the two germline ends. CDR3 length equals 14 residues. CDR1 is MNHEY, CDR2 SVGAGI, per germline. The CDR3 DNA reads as TGTGCCAGCAGCCGCCTAGACAGGAACTATGGCTACACCTTC. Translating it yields CASSRLDRNYGYTF.

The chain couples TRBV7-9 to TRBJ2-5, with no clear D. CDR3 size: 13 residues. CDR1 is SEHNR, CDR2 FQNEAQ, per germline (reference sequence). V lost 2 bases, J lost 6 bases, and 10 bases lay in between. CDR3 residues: CASSLWSIQTQYF. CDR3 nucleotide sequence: TGTGCCAGCAGCTTATGGAGTATACAGACCCAGTACTTC.

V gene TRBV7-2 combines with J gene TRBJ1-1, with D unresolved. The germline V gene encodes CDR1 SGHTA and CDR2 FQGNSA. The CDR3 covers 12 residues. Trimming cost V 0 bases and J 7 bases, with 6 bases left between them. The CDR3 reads CASSLARGEAFF. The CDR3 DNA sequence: TGTGCCAGCAGCTTAGCCCGGGGTGAAGCTTTCTTT.

CDR3 sequence reads: CASSPQSGANVLTF. CDR3 bases: TGTGCCAGCAGCCCCCAATCTGGGGCCAACGTCCTGACTTTC. The chain couples TRBV11-3 to TRBJ2-6; D unresolved. The CDR3 is 14 amino acids. The V end was cut by 5 bases, the J end by 1 base, with 6 bases between. The germline V gene encodes CDR1 SGHNT and CDR2 YENEEA.

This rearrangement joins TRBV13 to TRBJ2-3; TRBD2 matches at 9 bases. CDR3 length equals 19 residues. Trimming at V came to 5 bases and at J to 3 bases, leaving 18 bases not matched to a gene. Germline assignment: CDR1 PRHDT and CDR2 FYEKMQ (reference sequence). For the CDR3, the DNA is TGTGCCAGCAGCCCCCCCCGCGCGGGGGGGCTTGGGAGGACAGATACGCAGTATTTT. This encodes CASSPPRAGGLGRTDTQYF.

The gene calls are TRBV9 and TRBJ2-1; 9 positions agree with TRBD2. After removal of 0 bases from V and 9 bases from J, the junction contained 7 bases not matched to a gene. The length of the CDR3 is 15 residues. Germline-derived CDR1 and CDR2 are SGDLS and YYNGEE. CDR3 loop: CASSVAKGTSSEQFF. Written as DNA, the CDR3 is TGTGCCAGCAGCGTAGCAAAAGGGACTAGCAGTGAGCAGTTCTTC.

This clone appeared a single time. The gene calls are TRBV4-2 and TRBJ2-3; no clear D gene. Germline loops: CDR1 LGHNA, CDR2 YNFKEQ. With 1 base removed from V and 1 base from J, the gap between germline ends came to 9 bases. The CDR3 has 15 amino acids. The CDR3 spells CASSQAPEGTDTQYF. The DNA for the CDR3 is TGTGCCAGCAGCCAAGCCCCCGAGGGCACAGATACGCAGTATTTT.

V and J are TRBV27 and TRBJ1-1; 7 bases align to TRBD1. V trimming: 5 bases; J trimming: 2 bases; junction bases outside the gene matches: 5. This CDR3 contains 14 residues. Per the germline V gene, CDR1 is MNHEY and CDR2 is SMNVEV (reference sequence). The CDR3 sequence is CASSKYRGNTEAFF. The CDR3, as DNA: TGTGCCAGCAGTAAATACAGGGGAAACACTGAAGCTTTCTTT.

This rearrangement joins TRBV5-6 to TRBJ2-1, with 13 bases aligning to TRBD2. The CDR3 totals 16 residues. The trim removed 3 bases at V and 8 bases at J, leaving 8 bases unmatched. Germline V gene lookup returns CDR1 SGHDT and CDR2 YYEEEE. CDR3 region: CASSSSTSGGPHEQFF. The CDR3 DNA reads TGTGCCAGCAGCTCCTCGACTAGCGGGGGGCCCCATGAGCAGTTCTTC.

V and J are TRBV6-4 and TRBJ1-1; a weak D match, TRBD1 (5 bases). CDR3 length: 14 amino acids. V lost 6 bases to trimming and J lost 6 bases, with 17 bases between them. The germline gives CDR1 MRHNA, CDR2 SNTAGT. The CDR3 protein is CASRTHYGASEAFF. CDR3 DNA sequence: TGTGCCAGCAGGACTCACTATGGGGCCTCTGAAGCTTTCTTT.

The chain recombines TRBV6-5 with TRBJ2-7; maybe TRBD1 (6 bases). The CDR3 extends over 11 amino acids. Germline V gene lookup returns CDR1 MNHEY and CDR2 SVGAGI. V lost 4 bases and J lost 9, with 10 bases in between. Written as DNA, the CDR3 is TGTGCCAGCAGTTTACAGGGTGCGCAGTACTTC. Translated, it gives CASSLQGAQYF.

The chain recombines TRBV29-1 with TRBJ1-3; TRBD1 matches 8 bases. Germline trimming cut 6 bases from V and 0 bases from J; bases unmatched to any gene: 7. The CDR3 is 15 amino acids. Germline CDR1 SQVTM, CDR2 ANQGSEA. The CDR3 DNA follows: TGCAGCGTGACCGGGACAGGTTTCTCTGGAAACACCATATATTTT. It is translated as CSVTGTGFSGNTIYF. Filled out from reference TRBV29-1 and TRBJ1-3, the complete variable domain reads SAVISQKPSRDICQRGTSLTIQCQVDSQVTMMFWYRQQPGQSLTLIATANQGSEATYESGFVIDKFPISRPNLTFSTLTVSNMSPEDSSIYLCSVTGTGFSGNTIYFGEGSWLTVV.

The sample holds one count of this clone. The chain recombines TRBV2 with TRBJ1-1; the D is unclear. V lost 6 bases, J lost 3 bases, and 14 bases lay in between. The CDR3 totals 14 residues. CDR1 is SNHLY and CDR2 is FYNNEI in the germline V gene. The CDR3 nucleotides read TGTGCCAGCAGGGGTGGTCGGGGTTACACTGAAGCTTTCTTT. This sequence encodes CASRGGRGYTEAFF.

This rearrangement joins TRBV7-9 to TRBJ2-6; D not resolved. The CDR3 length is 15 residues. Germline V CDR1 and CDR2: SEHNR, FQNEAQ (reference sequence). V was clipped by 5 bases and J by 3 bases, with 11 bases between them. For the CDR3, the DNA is TGTGCCAGCAGCGGGCCCGTGAGTGGGGCCAACGTCCTGACTTTC. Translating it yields CASSGPVSGANVLTF.

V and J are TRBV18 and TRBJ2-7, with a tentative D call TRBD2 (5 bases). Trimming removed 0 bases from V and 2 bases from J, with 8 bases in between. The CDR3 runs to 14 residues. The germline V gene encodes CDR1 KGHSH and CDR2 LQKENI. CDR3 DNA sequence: TGTGCCAGCTCACCACCGTCGAGGGCCTACGAGCAGTACTTC. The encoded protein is CASSPPSRAYEQYF.

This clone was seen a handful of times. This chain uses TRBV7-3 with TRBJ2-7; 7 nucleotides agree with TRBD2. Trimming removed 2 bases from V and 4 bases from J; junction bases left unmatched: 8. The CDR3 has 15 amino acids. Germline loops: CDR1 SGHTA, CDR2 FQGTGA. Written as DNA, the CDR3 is TGTGCCAGCAGCTTACGTCGCGGGAGTGAATACGAGCAGTACTTC. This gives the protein CASSLRRGSEYEQYF.

CDR3 region: CAGWGSGGFTDTQYF. The CDR3 bases are TGTGCCGGATGGGGAAGCGGGGGTTTCACAGATACGCAGTATTTT. The genes are TRBV2 and TRBJ2-3, with 8 nucleotides matching TRBD2. The germline V gene has CDR1 SNHLY and CDR2 FYNNEI. Unmatched junction bases numbered 12, after V lost 11 bases and J lost 2 bases. The CDR3 contains 15 residues.

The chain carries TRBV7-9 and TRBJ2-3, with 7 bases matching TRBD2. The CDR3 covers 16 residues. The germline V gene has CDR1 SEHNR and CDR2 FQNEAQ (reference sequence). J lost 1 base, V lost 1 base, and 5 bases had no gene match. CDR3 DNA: TGTGCCAGCAGCTTAGGGCGGGGGATCGGCACAGATACGCAGTATTTT. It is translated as CASSLGRGIGTDTQYF.

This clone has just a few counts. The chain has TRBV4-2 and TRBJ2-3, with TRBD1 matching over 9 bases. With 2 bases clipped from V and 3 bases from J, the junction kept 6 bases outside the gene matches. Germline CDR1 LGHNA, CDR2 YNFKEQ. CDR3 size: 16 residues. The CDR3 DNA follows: TGTGCCAGCAGCCAACTGTTCGGGACAGGGACAGATACGCAGTATTTT. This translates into CASSQLFGTGTDTQYF.

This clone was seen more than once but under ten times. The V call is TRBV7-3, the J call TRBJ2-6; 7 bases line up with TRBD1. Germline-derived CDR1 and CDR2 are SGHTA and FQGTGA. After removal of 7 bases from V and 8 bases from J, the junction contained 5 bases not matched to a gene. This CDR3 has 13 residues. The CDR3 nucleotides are TGTGCCAGCACCGAGGGACAGTCCAACGTCCTGACTTTC. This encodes CASTEGQSNVLTF. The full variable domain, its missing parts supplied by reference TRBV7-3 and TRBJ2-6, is GAGVSQTPSNKVTEKGKYVELRCDPISGHTALYWYRQSLGQGPEFLIYFQGTGAADDSGLPNDRFFAVRPEGSVSTLKIQRTERGDSAVYLCASTEGQSNVLTFGAGSRLTVL.

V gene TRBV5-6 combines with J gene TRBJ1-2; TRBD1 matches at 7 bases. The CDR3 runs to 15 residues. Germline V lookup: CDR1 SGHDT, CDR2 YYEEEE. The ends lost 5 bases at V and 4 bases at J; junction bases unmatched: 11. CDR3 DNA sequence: TGTGCCAGCAGGGGGTCGGGAGGGGGCATCTATGGCTACACCTTC. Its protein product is CASRGSGGGIYGYTF.